This T cell receptor beta chain is from a study of regulatory T cells in long-lasting Graves disease. General study findings and limits: Persistent Graves' patients showed a TCR diversity that was lower than that of newly diagnosed ones. TRBV28 was favored in persistent disease, as were TRBJ1-2 and TRBJ2-5.

Arm-PCR of CDR3 regions with iRepertoire HTBI primers generated TCR beta libraries. MiXCR, run by TCRdb on the multiplex PCR reads, gives a single entry per CDR3 protein. The table lists approximately 540,000 distinct CDR3 sequences, about 12% of them singletons. In its sample, this clonotype was seen a few times. The target antigen is unknown. As for time point: newly diagnosed GD, antithyroid drugs for less than 3 months. The TCR library was made from RNA extracted from PBMCs. CDR1 is MNHNS and CDR2 is SASEGT in the germline V gene. CDR3 length: 17 residues. The V segment lost 6 bases and the J segment 7 bases; nucleotides outside the gene matches: 10. These data also formed part of another study, on T cells in Graves' hyperthyroidism and ophthalmopathy. From that paper: Uncontrolled infection, other autoimmune disease, pregnancy or lactation disqualified patients from enrolment. From stable hyperthyroidism, ophthalmopathy was set apart by a 13 V-J model.

V and J are TRBV6-1 and TRBJ2-1, with 15 bases fitting TRBD2. This TCR was sampled from a woman aged 25 to 39 with Graves disease. Material: peripheral blood mononuclear cells (PBMCs), obtained at new diagnosis, from a patient treated with antithyroid drugs. The CDR3 sequence: CASRGLAGGPRGNEQFF. The CDR3 bases are TGTGCCAGCAGAGGACTAGCGGGAGGGCCACGGGGGAATGAGCAGTTCTTC.